This T cell receptor (beta chain) comes out of a study of cytomegalovirus exposure and HLA in healthy donors. On this clone itself: Antigen: not known.

The germline CDR1 and CDR2 sequences are GTSNPN and SVGIG (reference sequence). The CDR3 is 13 amino acids. V lost 3 bases, J lost 1 base, and 8 bases lay in between. It was with 60 Vbeta and 13 Jbeta primers that the PCR ran. TCRdb's copy holds only in-frame clones and misses some; the assay was immunoSEQ multiplex PCR. The sample carries more than 95,000 clones, more than 65% recorded once. The study, taken as a whole, reports: Follow-up analysis seemed to connect common viral pathogens with several of the most significant clusters identified. Apart from CMV serostatus, no immune exposure information was available.

The chain uses TRBV30 and TRBJ2-3; perhaps TRBD1 as D (5 bases). The receptor was derived from a man aged 18 to 29 in good health and CMV-seropositive. The sample was PBMCs. CDR3 region: CAWSVTGTDTQYF. In DNA form, the CDR3 reads TGTGCCTGGAGCGTGACAGGCACAGATACGCAGTATTTT.